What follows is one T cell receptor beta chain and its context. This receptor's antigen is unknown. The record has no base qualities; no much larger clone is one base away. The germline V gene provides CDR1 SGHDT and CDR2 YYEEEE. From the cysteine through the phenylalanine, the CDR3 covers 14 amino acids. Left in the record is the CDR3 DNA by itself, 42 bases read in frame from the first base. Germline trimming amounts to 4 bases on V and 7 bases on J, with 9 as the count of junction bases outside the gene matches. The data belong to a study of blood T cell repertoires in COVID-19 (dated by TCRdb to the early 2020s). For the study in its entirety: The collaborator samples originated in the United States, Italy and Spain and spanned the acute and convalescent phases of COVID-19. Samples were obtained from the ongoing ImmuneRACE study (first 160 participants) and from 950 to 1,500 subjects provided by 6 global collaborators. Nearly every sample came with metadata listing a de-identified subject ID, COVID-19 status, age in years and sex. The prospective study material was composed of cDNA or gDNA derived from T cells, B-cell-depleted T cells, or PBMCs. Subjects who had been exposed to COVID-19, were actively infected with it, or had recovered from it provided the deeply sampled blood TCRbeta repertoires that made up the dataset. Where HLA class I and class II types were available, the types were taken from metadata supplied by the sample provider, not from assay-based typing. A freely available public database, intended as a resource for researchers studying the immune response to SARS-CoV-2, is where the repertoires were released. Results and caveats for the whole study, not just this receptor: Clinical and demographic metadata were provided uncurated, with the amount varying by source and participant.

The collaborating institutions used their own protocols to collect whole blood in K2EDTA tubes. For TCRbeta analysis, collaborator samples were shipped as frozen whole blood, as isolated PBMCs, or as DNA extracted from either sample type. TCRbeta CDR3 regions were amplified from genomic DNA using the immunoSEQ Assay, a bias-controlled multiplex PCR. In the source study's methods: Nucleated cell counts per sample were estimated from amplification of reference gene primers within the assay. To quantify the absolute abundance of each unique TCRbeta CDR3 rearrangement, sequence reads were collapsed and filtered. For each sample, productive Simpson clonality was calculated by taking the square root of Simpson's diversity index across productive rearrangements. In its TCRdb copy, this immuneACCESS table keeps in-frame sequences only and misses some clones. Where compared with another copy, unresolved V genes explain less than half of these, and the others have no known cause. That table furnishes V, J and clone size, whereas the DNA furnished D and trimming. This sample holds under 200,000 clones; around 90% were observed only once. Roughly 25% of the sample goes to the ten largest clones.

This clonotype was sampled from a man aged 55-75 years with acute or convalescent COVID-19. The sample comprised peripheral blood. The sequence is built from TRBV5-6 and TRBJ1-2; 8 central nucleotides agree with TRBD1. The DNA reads TGTGCCAGCAGCAGGAGACAGGGGTCAGGTGGCTACACCTTC. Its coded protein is CASSRRQGSGGYTF.